This T cell receptor beta chain was captured by sequencing in a study of T cell repertoires in cytomegalovirus infection. Study as a whole: CMV infection together with matching HLA type was indicated by public TCR beta signatures.

The CDR3 length is 19 residues. The germline CDR1 and CDR2 sequences are MNHEY and SVGEGT. V was trimmed by 7 bases and J by 2 bases, leaving 30 bases between them. This clonotype was detected many times. TCRdb re-called the reads with MiXCR, one entry per CDR3 protein. The sample holds 200,000 to 250,000 distinct CDR3 sequences, around 6.2% seen once. This TCR came from a human donor in good health (CMV status not recorded). Some clones in this sample may be carry-over from other donors' samples. The chain recombines TRBV6-2 or TRBV6-3 with TRBJ2-7, with D possibly matching TRBD2 (6 bases). Sequenced: PBMCs. CDR3: CASISTRLERGRTPYEQYF. CDR3 in DNA: TGTGCCAGCATCTCGACTCGACTAGAACGGGGTCGGACTCCCTACGAGCAGTACTTC.